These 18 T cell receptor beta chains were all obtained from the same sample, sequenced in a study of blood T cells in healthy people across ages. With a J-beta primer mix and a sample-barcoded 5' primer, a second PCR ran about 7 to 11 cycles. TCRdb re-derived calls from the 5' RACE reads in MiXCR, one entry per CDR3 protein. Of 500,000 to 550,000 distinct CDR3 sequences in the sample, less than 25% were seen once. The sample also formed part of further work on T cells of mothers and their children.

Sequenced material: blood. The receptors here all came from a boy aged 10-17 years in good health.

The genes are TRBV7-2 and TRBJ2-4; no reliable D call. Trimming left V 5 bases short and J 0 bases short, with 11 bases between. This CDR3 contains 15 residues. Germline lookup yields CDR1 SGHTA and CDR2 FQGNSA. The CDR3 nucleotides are TGTGCCAGCAGCACCACGGCATTAGCCAAAAACATTCAGTACTTC. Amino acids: CASSTTALAKNIQYF.

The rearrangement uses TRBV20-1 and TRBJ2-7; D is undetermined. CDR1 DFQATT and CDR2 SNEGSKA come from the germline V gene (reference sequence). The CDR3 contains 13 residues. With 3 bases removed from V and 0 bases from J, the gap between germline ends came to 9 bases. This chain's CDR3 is CSASLPLSYEQYF. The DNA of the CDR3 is TGCAGTGCTAGTTTACCTCTCTCCTACGAGCAGTACTTC.

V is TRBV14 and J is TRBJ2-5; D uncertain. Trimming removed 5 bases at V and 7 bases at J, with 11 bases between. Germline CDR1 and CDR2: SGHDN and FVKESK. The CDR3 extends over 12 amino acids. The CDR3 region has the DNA TGTGCCAGCAGCGACCCATACCGGACCCAGTACTTC. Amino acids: CASSDPYRTQYF.

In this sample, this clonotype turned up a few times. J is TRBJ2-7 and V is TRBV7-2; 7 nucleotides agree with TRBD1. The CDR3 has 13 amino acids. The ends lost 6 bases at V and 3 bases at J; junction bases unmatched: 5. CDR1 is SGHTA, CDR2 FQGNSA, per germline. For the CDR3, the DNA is TGTGCCAGCAGAGGCGGACAGGTCTACGAGCAGTACTTC. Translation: CASRGGQVYEQYF.

CDR3 loop: CASSSPSLREQYF. The CDR3 DNA is TGTGCCAGCAGTTCCCCCTCCCTGCGCGAGCAGTACTTC. The chain couples TRBV28 to TRBJ2-7; D not certain. Trimming removed 4 bases from V and 6 bases from J, with 13 bases in between. The CDR3 totals 13 residues. From germline, CDR1 is MDHEN and CDR2 SYDVKM.

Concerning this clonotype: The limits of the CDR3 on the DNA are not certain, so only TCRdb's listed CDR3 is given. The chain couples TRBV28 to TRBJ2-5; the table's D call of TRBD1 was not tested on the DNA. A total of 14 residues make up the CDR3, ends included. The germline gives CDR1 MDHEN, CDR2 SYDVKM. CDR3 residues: CASSLWGGGNEEFF.

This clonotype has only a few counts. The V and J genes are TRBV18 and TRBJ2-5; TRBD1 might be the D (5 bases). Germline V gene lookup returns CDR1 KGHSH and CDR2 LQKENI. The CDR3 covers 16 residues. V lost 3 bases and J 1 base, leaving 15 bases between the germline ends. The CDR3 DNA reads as TGTGCCAGCTCACCGGGTGGAAGGGGCACCCAAGAGACCCAGTACTTC. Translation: CASSPGGRGTQETQYF.

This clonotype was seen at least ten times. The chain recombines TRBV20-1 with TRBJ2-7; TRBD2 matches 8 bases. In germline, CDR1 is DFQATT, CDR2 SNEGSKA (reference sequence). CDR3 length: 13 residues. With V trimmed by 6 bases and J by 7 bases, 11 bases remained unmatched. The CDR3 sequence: CSAPAGAIEEQYF. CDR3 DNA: TGCAGTGCGCCAGCGGGAGCGATTGAAGAGCAGTACTTC.

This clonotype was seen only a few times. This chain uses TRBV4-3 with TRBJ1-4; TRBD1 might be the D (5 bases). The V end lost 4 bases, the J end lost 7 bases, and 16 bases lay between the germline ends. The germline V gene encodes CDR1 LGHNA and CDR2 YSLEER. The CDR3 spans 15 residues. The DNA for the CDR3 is TGCGCCAGCAGCCCCGGGGGGTCTGCAGGTGAAAAACTGTTTTTT. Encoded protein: CASSPGGSAGEKLFF.

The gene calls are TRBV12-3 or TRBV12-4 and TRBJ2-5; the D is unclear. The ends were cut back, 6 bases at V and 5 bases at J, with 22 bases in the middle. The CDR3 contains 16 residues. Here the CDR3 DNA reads TGTGCCAGCAGCTCCCCACTGGCGAAGGAACTGGAGACCCAGTACTTC. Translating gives CASSSPLAKELETQYF.

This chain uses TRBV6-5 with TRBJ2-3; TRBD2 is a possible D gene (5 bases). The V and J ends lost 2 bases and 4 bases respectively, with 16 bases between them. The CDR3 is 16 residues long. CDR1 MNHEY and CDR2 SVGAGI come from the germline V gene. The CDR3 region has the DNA TGTGCCAGCAGTTACCCTAGCCATGACCGAGCAGATACGCAGTATTTT. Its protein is CASSYPSHDRADTQYF.

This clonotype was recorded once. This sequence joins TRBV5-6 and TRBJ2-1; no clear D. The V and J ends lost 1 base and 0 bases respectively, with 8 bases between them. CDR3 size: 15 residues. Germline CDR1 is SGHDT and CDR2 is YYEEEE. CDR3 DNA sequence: TGTGCCAGCAGCTTGCTCCGGCGCTCCTACAATGAGCAGTTCTTC. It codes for CASSLLRRSYNEQFF.

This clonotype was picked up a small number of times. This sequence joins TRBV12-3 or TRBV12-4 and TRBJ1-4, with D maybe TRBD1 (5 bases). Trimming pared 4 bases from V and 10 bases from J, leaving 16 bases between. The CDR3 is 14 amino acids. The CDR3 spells CASSSPGRGGKLFF. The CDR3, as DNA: TGTGCCAGCAGTTCACCGGGACGGGGGGGAAAACTGTTTTTT.

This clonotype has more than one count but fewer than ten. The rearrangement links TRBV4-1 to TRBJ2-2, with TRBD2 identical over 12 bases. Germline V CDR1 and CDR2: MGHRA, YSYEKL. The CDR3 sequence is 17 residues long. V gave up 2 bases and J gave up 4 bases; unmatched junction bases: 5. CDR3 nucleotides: TGCGCCAGCAGCCAACCCGGGACTAGCGGGCCCACCGGGGAGCTGTTTTTT. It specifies CASSQPGTSGPTGELFF.

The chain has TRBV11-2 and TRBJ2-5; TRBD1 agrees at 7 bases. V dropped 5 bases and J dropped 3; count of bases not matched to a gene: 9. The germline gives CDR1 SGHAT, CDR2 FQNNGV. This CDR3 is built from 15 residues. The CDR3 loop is CASSHTGAEEETQYF. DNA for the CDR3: TGTGCCAGCAGCCACACAGGGGCAGAGGAAGAGACCCAGTACTTC.

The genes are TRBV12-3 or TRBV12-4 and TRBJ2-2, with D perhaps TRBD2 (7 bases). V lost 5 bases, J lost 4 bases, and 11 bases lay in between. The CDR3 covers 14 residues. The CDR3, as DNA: TGTGCCAGCAGTCGGGGGGCGGGCACCGGGGAGCTGTTTTTT. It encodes CASSRGAGTGELFF.

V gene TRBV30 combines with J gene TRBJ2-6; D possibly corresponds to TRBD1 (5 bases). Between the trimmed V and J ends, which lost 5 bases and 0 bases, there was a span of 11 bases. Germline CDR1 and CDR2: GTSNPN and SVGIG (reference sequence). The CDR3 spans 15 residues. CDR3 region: CAWETGSSGANVLTF. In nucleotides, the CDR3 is TGTGCCTGGGAAACAGGTTCCTCTGGGGCCAACGTCCTGACTTTC. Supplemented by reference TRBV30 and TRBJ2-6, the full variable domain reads SQTIHQWPATLVQPVGSPLSLECTVEGTSNPNLYWYRQAAGRGLQLLFYSVGIGQISSEVPQNLSASRPQDRQFILSSKKLLLSDSGFYLCAWETGSSGANVLTFGAGSRLTVL.

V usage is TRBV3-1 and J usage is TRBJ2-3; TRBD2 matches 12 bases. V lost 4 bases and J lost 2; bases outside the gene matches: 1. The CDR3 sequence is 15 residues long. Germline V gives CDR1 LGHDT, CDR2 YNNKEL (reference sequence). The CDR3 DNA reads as TGTGCCAGCAGCCGGACTAGCGGGACCACAGATACGCAGTATTTT. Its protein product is CASSRTSGTTDTQYF.